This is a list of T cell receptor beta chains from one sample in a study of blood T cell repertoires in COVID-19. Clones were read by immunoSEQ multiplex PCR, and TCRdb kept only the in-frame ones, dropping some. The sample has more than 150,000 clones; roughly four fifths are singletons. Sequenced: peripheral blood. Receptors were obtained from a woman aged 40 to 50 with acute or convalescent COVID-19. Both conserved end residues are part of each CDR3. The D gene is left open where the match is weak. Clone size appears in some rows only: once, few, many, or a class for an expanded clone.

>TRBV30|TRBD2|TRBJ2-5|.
TGTGCCTGGAAGGCGGGAGGGTACCAAGAGACCCAGTACTTC
CAWKAGGYQETQYF
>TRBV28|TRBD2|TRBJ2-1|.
TGTGCCAGCAGCGGACTAGCGGGAGAGTGGATCTTC
CASSGLAGEWIF
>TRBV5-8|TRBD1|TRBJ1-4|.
TGTGCCAGCAGCCACCGCGGGACAGATAATGAAAAACTGTTTTTT
CASSHRGTDNEKLFF
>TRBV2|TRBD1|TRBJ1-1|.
TGTGCCAGCACTAGACAGGGGGCGTACACTGAAGCTTTCTTT
CASTRQGAYTEAFF
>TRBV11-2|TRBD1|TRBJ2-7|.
TGTGCCAGCAGCTTAGAAGGCAGGGGGAGCTACGAGCAGTACTTC
CASSLEGRGSYEQYF
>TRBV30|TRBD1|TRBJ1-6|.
TGTGCCTGGGATCATCCGGGACAGTATAATTCACCCCTCCACTTT
CAWDHPGQYNSPLHF
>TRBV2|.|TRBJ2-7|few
TGTGCCAGCAGGACAAGGCAAATACCCTACGAGCAGTACTTC
CASRTRQIPYEQYF
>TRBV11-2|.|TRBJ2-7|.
TGTGCCAGCAGCTTAATAACAGGGAGCTCCTACGAGCAGTACTTC
CASSLITGSSYEQYF
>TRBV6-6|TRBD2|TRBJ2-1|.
TGTGCCAGCAGTCCTAGCGGGATCTCCTACAATGAGCAGTTCTTC
CASSPSGISYNEQFF
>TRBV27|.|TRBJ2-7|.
TGTGCCAGCAGAAAGCCAGGCAGCACCTACGAGCAGTACTTC
CASRKPGSTYEQYF
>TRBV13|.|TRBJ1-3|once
TGTGCCAGCAGCTCCTTATGGCCCAGCGGGGCTGGAAACACCATATATTTT
CASSSLWPSGAGNTIYF
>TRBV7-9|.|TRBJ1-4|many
TGTGCCAGCAGCCAGGGCTTGGGGGCCCCAAAAAAACTGTTTTTT
CASSQGLGAPKKLFF